The 11 T cell receptor beta chains given below trace back to one sample, sequenced in a study of T-cell memory formation after mild COVID-19. TCRdb reanalysed the 5' RACE reads using MiXCR and keeps one entry per CDR3 protein. The data show 30,000 to 45,000 distinct CDR3 sequences, 9.5% to 12% seen once. Sequencing input: PBMCs or a T cell subset sorted from them (not recorded which). These receptors were taken from a man younger than 35 who had mild COVID-19 (a few samples of this study predate the infection). Cell type and time point are not known.

This clonotype appeared many times. V and J are TRBV7-6 and TRBJ1-3; D call uncertain. The CDR3 has 15 residues. V shed 0 bases and J shed 0 bases, with 6 bases lying between them. Germline V gives CDR1 SGHVS, CDR2 FNYEAQ. CDR3 sequence (DNA): TGTGCCAGCAGCTTAGCCGACACCTCTGGAAACACCATATATTTT. Encoded protein: CASSLADTSGNTIYF.

The chain employs TRBV27 and TRBJ2-7, with D uncertain. Germline CDR1 reads MNHEY; CDR2 reads SMNVEV (reference sequence). V was clipped by 6 bases and J by 0 bases, with 9 bases between them. This CDR3 has 13 amino acids. The CDR3 sequence: CASRMLNSYEQYF. The CDR3 region has the DNA TGTGCCAGCAGAATGTTGAACTCCTACGAGCAGTACTTC.

At least ten counts were recorded for this clonotype. J is TRBJ2-3 and V is TRBV7-2; D is possibly TRBD2 (5 bases). CDR3 length: 14 amino acids. V lost 0 bases, J lost 5 bases, and 9 bases lay in between. Germline CDR1 SGHTA, CDR2 FQGNSA. CDR3 loop: CASSLAPAGDTQYF. The CDR3 DNA reads TGTGCCAGCAGCTTAGCGCCCGCGGGAGATACGCAGTATTTT.

This clonotype was counted at least ten times. The CDR3 sequence: CASSRAGTGGYEQYF. CDR3 in DNA: TGTGCCAGCAGCCGGGCCGGGACAGGGGGCTACGAGCAGTACTTC. The J gene is TRBJ2-7, the V gene TRBV7-2; 11 bases are shared with TRBD1. CDR3 length: 15 residues. With V trimmed by 5 bases and J by 3 bases, 6 bases remained unmatched. In germline, CDR1 is SGHTA, CDR2 FQGNSA.

This clonotype was detected ten times or more. The chain employs TRBV5-8 and TRBJ1-5, with D perhaps TRBD1 (5 bases). This CDR3 comprises 15 residues. Trimming left V 4 bases short and J 4 bases short, with 15 bases between. The germline CDR1 and CDR2 sequences are SGHTS and YDEGEE. CDR3 in amino acids: CASSRDSRGNQPQHF. CDR3 sequence (DNA): TGTGCCAGCAGCCGGGACTCAAGGGGTAATCAGCCCCAGCATTTT.

The V gene is TRBV19, the J gene TRBJ2-4, with D perhaps matching TRBD2 (6 bases). The CDR3 extends over 15 amino acids. V was shortened by 4 bases and J by 0 bases, with 10 bases between the two germline ends. Germline CDR1 and CDR2: LNHDA and SQIVND (reference sequence). CDR3 region: CASSTGGVAKNIQYF. CDR3 DNA: TGTGCCAGTAGTACTGGAGGGGTAGCCAAAAACATTCAGTACTTC.

This clonotype has more than one count but fewer than ten. The chain has TRBV6-2 or TRBV6-3 and TRBJ2-6; D is perhaps TRBD1 (6 bases). Germline V lookup: CDR1 MNHEY, CDR2 SVGEGT. The CDR3 covers 15 residues. The ends were cut back, 6 bases at V and 4 bases at J, with 13 bases in the middle. CDR3 residues: CASSTGFSGANVLTF. As DNA, the CDR3 is TGTGCCAGCAGCACAGGGTTCTCCGGGGCCAACGTCCTGACTTTC.

This clonotype was found many times. This chain uses TRBV7-8 with TRBJ1-5; TRBD1 matches at 8 bases. This CDR3 is built from 17 residues. V dropped 5 bases and J dropped 5; count of bases not matched to a gene: 14. Germline V gene data show CDR1 as SGHVS and CDR2 as FQNEAQ. In nucleotides, the CDR3 is TGTGCCAGCAGCCCGACACGGACAGGGTTTTCCGATCAGCCCCAGCATTTT. Its protein product is CASSPTRTGFSDQPQHF. The variable domain in full, completed from reference TRBV7-8 and TRBJ1-5, reads GAGVSQSPRYKVAKRGQDVALRCDPISGHVSLFWYQQALGQGPEFLTYFQNEAQLDKSGLPSDRFFAERPEGSVSTLKIQRTQQEDSAVYLCASSPTRTGFSDQPQHFGDGTRLSIL.

This clonotype was picked up many times. The gene calls are TRBV18 and TRBJ1-6; no reliable D call. The CDR3 contains 14 residues. The V gene lost 6 bases and the J gene lost 7 bases, with 13 bases spanning the gap. Germline V gene sequence: CDR1 KGHSH, CDR2 LQKENI. CDR3 DNA sequence: TGTGCCAGCTCGAGTGCGTCTACCAATTCACCCCTCCACTTT. Translation: CASSSASTNSPLHF.

In its sample, this clonotype was seen a few times. V and J are TRBV2 and TRBJ1-2; D remains ambiguous. CDR3 length equals 11 residues. From germline, CDR1 is SNHLY and CDR2 FYNNEI. Trimming stripped 4 bases from V and 6 bases from J, with 6 bases between. The CDR3 region has the DNA TGTGCCAGCAGTGCTCGGAATGGCTACACCTTC. This gives the protein CASSARNGYTF.

This clonotype was seen at least ten times. V gene TRBV5-4 combines with J gene TRBJ2-5, with TRBD1 matching 7 bases. Germline V gene data show CDR1 as SGHNT and CDR2 as YYREEE (reference sequence). The CDR3 contains 13 residues. The ends lost 7 bases at V and 3 bases at J; junction bases unmatched: 6. CDR3 in DNA: TGTGCCAGCGCCCCCGGGACAGAAGAGACCCAGTACTTC. Protein product: CASAPGTEETQYF.